This TCR beta chain is from a study of shared clonotypes between healthy human individuals (dated by TCRdb to 2019 to 2021). Notes on the research overall: A few men and a couple of women, aged 18 to 49 years, made up the cohort. The study deeply sequenced blood TCR repertoires of five healthy adults to estimate repertoire size and the extent of clonotype sharing between individuals. Per donor, three plates each were used for CD4 naive and CD4 memory, two for CD8 naive, and one for CD8 memory. To increase sequencing depth and limit assay-specific biases, different laboratories used diverse techniques to prepare libraries and sequence TCR repertoires. Each donor's leukapheresis produced roughly between roughly 0.85 and 9.5 billion PBMCs.

Comment on this clone: Its antigen has not been determined. No base qualities exist here, and no much larger clone lies one base off it.

Healthy HIV-negative adults with no recently reported acute infections or vaccinations were included as donors. Every donor was a Caucasian adult residing in Nashville, Tennessee, USA. CD4+ T cells were enriched by magnetic negative selection; naive cells were then positively selected on CD45RA, and the negative fraction formed the memory subset. Blood was collected by leukapheresis, and PBMCs were isolated by Ficoll-Histopaque density gradient centrifugation and then cryopreserved in liquid nitrogen vapor phase. Analytical flow cytometry was used to check the purity and quantity of every magnetically sorted T cell population. Genomic DNA was isolated from each sorted fraction and quantified by UV absorbance on a Nanodrop 2000c. Using the deep immunoSEQ assay, multiplex PCR amplified TCR CDR3 regions from genomic DNA. For each cell subset, the extracted genomic DNA was distributed evenly across all wells of several immunoSEQ 96-well plates, and each plate served as one replicate. Each replicate PCR for sorted subsets received approximately 200 ng genomic DNA, equal to about 29,000 T cell genomes. Purified libraries were measured with a Qubit 3.0 fluorometer, size-checked on a Bioanalyzer 2100, and measured again with the KAPA Library Quantification kit. Every immunoSEQ 96-well plate was sequenced on a dedicated single-read 150-cycle Illumina NextSeq 550 flow cell. The authors processed their data as follows. The immunoSEQ output contained only junctional sequences without quality scores, so filtering could not match that applied to full-length reads. To assign V/J genes and CDR3, sequences were annotated using PyIR, a Python wrapper for IgBLAST v1.9, with IMGT germline references. Any read was removed if the V/J assignment was weak (E-value above 1e-6), the CDR3 was missing, or the read contained stop codons, out-of-frame junctions, or ambiguous translated residues. V3J clonotypes were defined as sequences sharing the same inferred V gene, J gene, and CDR3 amino acid sequence. Percentage overlap between repertoires was calculated by dividing the number of shared unique clonotypes by the size of the smaller repertoire. Three approaches were used to assess repertoire richness: RTK rarefaction, the Chao1 estimator, and Recon v2.1 estimates of unobserved clonotypes. Generation probabilities were computed with OLGA for all TCRbeta clonotypes obtained by the gDNA method from a few donors. The immuneACCESS repertoire file appears here via TCRdb, limited to in-frame rearrangements. These files lack a portion of the clones; in checked studies, under half of the deficit traces to unresolved V genes, and the cause of the others is not known. V and J calls and clone size follow that table, whereas D and trimming were derived from the DNA. The sample has about 2 million clones on record, 85% to 95% of them singletons. Of the sample, 0.13% falls within the top ten clones.

On the study overall, not on this receptor specifically: Even with the large sequencing depth, rarefaction of the sorted-subset datasets indicated that sequencing was incomplete. Because the study included a small number of donors, the genetic and exposure-history diversity represented was limited. Only blood was sampled, and tissue TCR repertoires likely differ from those in blood. Pairwise subsampling indicated that sequencing depth was expected to affect the degree of clonotype sharing among donors. Sharing across four donors was observed for around 5% of naive CD4, over 3% of naive CD8, 2% to 2.5% of memory CD4, and 0.4% of memory CD8 clonotypes. Clonotypes shared by all four sorted-subset donors showed higher generation probabilities than non-shared clonotypes. Estimated clonotype richness was generally larger for naive than for memory subsets.

Input material: naive CD4+ T cells sorted from blood. The sample's cell subset or site, from its label and the paper: CD45RA+ positively selected. This TCR was recovered from a man younger than 35 in good health.

The DNA reads TGTGCCAGCAGTTTACAGGGACGACGTGGCTACACCTTC. Its product reads: CASSLQGRRGYTF. The rearranged chain carries TRBV6-5 and TRBJ1-2; possibly the D gene is TRBD1, per 6 matching bases. V and J lose 4 bases and 7 bases, and a span of 13 bases separates them. From a lookup of the germline V gene, CDR1 and CDR2 are MNHEY and SVGAGI. The cysteine opens and the phenylalanine closes a CDR3 of 13 amino acids. Only the CDR3 region is kept as DNA, spanning 39 bases read in frame from base 1.